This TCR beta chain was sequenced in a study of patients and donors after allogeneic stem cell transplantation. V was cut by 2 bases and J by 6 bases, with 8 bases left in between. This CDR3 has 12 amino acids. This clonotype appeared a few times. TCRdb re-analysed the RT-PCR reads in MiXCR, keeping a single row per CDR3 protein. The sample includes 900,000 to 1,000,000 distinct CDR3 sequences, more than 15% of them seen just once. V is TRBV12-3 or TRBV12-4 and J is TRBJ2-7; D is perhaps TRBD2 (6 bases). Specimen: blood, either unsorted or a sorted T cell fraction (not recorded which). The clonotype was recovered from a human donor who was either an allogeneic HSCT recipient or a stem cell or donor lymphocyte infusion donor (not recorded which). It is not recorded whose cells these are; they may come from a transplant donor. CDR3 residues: CASSLRLVEQYF. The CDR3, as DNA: TGTGCCAGCAGTTTAAGACTAGTCGAGCAGTACTTC.